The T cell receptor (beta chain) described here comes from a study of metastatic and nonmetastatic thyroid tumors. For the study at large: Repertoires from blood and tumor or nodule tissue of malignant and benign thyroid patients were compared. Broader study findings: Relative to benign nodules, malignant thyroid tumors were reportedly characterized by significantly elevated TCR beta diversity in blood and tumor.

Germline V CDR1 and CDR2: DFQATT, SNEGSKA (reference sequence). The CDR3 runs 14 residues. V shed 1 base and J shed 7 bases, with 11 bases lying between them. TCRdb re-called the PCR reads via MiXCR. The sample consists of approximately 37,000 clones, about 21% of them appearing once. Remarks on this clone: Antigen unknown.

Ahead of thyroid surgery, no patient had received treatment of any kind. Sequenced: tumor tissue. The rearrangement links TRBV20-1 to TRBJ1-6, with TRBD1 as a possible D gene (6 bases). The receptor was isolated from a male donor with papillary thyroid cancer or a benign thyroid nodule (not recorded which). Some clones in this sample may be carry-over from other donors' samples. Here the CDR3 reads CSARGAGENSPLHF. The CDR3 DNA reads TGCAGTGCTAGAGGGGCAGGGGAAAATTCACCCCTCCACTTT.